Listed below are T cell receptor beta chains from one sample, sequenced in a study of T-cell reconstitution after alpha-beta-depleted transplantation in children. One entry per CDR3 protein results from TCRdb running MiXCR on the PCR reads. In the table there are 700,000 to 850,000 distinct CDR3 sequences, less than 20% of which are singletons. The source was PBMCs, mostly from graft donor cells, collected 360 days after TCRalphabeta/CD19-depleted stem cell transplant. These receptors were taken from a male patient aged 10-17 years who had a stem cell transplant for acute lymphoblastic leukemia, so the T cells may come from the graft donor. CDR3s include the opening cysteine and the closing phenylalanine or tryptophan. D genes are given only for firm matches. Expanded clones get a size class; other rows say once, few or many, or leave the size out.

d_call,clone_size,j_call,v_call,cdr3_nt,cdr3_aa
TRBD2,NA,TRBJ2-1,TRBV7-9,TGTGCCAGCAGCCGCGGACCGGGACTAGTCCAAAATGAGCAGTTCTTC,CASSRGPGLVQNEQFF
TRBD2,few,TRBJ2-3,TRBV7-3,TGTGCCAGCAGCCCCACTAGCGGGAGGGCAGATACGCAGTATTTT,CASSPTSGRADTQYF
NA,many,TRBJ2-1,TRBV5-1,TGCGCCAGCAGCCGAGGGGTAGATGAGCAGTTCTTC,CASSRGVDEQFF
NA,NA,TRBJ2-7,TRBV6-5,TGTGCCAGCACCTCGAACTACGAGCAGTACTTC,CASTSNYEQYF
NA,NA,TRBJ2-1,TRBV5-4,TGTGCCAGCAGCTCAACTGGATACCACGACAATGAGCAGTTCTTC,CASSSTGYHDNEQFF
NA,NA,TRBJ2-7,TRBV7-9,TGTGCCAGCAGCTTAAGGACCCGCTCAGAGGGCGAGCAGTACTTC,CASSLRTRSEGEQYF
TRBD2,NA,TRBJ2-1,TRBV5-1,TGCGCCAGCAGCTTGGACCTAGCGGGAGAAAAGCAGTTCTTC,CASSLDLAGEKQFF
TRBD2,NA,TRBJ2-1,TRBV6-4,TGTGCCAGCAGTGACTCGTCTAGCGGGAGGGCCGATGAGCAGTTCTTC,CASSDSSSGRADEQFF
NA,few,TRBJ1-1,TRBV18,TGTGCCAGCTCACCGAAACAGGGGAACACTGAAGCTTTCTTT,CASSPKQGNTEAFF
NA,NA,TRBJ2-4,TRBV4-2,TGTGCCAGCAGCCAAGCAATGGAGGGGGCCAAAAACATTCAGTACTTC,CASSQAMEGAKNIQYF
NA,few,TRBJ2-2,TRBV7-7,TGTGCCAGCAGCCCCCAGGGGCCCACCGGGGAGCTGTTTTTT,CASSPQGPTGELFF
NA,few,TRBJ1-1,TRBV20-1,TGCAGTGCCCAGACAGGACAGACCACTTTCTCTGAAGCTTTCTTT,CSAQTGQTTFSEAFF
TRBD2,few,TRBJ2-2,TRBV24-1,TGTGCCACCAGTGATTTGAGGCGGGGGGCACTCACCGGGGAGCTGTTTTTT,CATSDLRRGALTGELFF
TRBD2,NA,TRBJ2-2,TRBV6-2/TRBV6-3,TGTGCCAGCAGTTACTCGAGAGAAGGCGGGAGGGCCGGGAACACCGGGGAGCTGTTTTTT,CASSYSREGGRAGNTGELFF
NA,few,TRBJ2-2,TRBV11-2,TGTGCCAGCAGCTCATCGGCTTTATGGGCAACCGGGGAGCTGTTTTTT,CASSSSALWATGELFF
NA,NA,TRBJ2-1,TRBV12-3/TRBV12-4,TGTGCCAGCATTTTGCGTTTAGGGATTAAAGCCGATGAGCAGTTCTTC,CASILRLGIKADEQFF
NA,NA,TRBJ2-5,TRBV4-2,TGTGCCAGCAGCCAAGATTGGGGACCCCCCCAGGAGACCCAGTACTTC,CASSQDWGPPQETQYF
NA,NA,TRBJ2-5,TRBV12-3/TRBV12-4,TGTGCCAGCAGTTCCCCCGCGGGATGGGAGACCCAGTACTTC,CASSSPAGWETQYF
TRBD2,NA,TRBJ2-2,TRBV6-2/TRBV6-3,TGTGCCAGCAGCCTTCCGGGACTAGAGTCCGGGGAGCTGTTTTTT,CASSLPGLESGELFF
TRBD2,NA,TRBJ2-1,TRBV6-4,TGTGCCAGCAGTGCCTCAATCTTCGGGACTAGCCTCAATGAGCAGTTCTTC,CASSASIFGTSLNEQFF
NA,NA,TRBJ2-5,TRBV5-1,TGCGCCAGCAGCTTGGGAGTTTTGGGGAGCAAAGAGACCCAGTACTTC,CASSLGVLGSKETQYF
NA,few,TRBJ1-4,TRBV7-9,TGTGCCAGCAGCTTGGGGGACACAACAACTAATGAAAAACTGTTTTTT,CASSLGDTTTNEKLFF
TRBD2,NA,TRBJ2-1,TRBV20-1,TGCTGTGCCAGTTTCGTAGCGGGAGATCCCTACAATGAGCAGTTCTTC,CCASFVAGDPYNEQFF
NA,few,TRBJ1-6,TRBV12-3/TRBV12-4,TGTGCCAGCAGTTCTTCCATGGATTCACCCCTCCACTTT,CASSSSMDSPLHF
NA,few,TRBJ2-2,TRBV4-2,TGTGCCAGCAGCCAAGAAGCTGGGGCCGGGGAGCTGTTTTTT,CASSQEAGAGELFF
NA,few,TRBJ1-6,TRBV20-1,TGCAGTGCTGGGTCCCAGACGAGCTCCTATAATTCACCCCTCCACTTT,CSAGSQTSSYNSPLHF
NA,NA,TRBJ2-2,TRBV27,TGTGCCAGCAGTTTAACCGGGATATGGACCGGGGAGCTGTTTTTT,CASSLTGIWTGELFF
NA,few,TRBJ1-5,TRBV20-1,TGCAGTGCGCAGAACAGGGATAGCAATCAGCCCCAGCATTTT,CSAQNRDSNQPQHF
NA,few,TRBJ2-1,TRBV20-1,TGCAGTGCTACAGGGGTCCTCTCCTACAATGAGCAGTTCTTC,CSATGVLSYNEQFF
TRBD1,many,TRBJ1-4,TRBV12-3/TRBV12-4,TGTGCCAGCAGCGGGACAGGGGAAGAAAAACTGTTTTTT,CASSGTGEEKLFF
NA,few,TRBJ2-1,TRBV4-2,TGTGCCAGCAGCCAAGATGATGGGGCGGGGCTTTACAATGAGCAGTTCTTC,CASSQDDGAGLYNEQFF
NA,NA,TRBJ2-7,TRBV14,TGTGCCAGCAGCCATGTTTCCTACGAGCAGTACTTC,CASSHVSYEQYF
NA,few,TRBJ1-2,TRBV5-5,TGTGCCAGCAGCTCCCCCAAGGGACCAAACTATGGCTACACCTTC,CASSSPKGPNYGYTF
NA,NA,TRBJ1-5,TRBV27,TGTGCCAGCAGTCCGGCCCCTCATAGCAATCAGCCCCAGCATTTT,CASSPAPHSNQPQHF
NA,NA,TRBJ2-7,TRBV5-1,TGCGCCAGCAGCCCCCCAAAGGCTGAGGGGGTCTCCTACGAGCAGTACTTC,CASSPPKAEGVSYEQYF
NA,many,TRBJ2-3,TRBV24-1,TGTGCCACCAGTGATAGACTCGCCACAGATACGCAGTATTTT,CATSDRLATDTQYF
NA,many,TRBJ1-1,TRBV12-3/TRBV12-4,TGCGCCAGCAGCTTGTTGGGGTACACTGAAGCTTTCTTT,CASSLLGYTEAFF
NA,NA,TRBJ2-3,TRBV4-1,TGCGCCAGCAGCCAGGGACCCGACCCTAGCACAGATACGCAGTATTTT,CASSQGPDPSTDTQYF
NA,few,TRBJ2-3,TRBV12-3/TRBV12-4,TGTGCCAGCAGTTCCTCGGGGCCGTTATCGACAGATACGCAGTATTTT,CASSSSGPLSTDTQYF
NA,NA,TRBJ2-3,TRBV4-2,TGTGCCAGCAGCACTCTCACAGGGTTCACAGATACGCAGTATTTT,CASSTLTGFTDTQYF
TRBD2,few,TRBJ2-2,TRBV5-1,TGCGCCAGCAGCTTATACCTAGCGGGATTCACCGGGGAGCTGTTTTTT,CASSLYLAGFTGELFF
NA,few,TRBJ2-1,TRBV10-2,TGCGCCAGCAGTGAGCTGGGTTCCTACAATGAGCAGTTCTTC,CASSELGSYNEQFF
NA,few,TRBJ2-2,TRBV3-1,TGTGCCAGCAGCCAACATACGACCGGGGAGCTGTTTTTT,CASSQHTTGELFF
NA,few,TRBJ2-2,TRBV6-1,TGTGCCAGCAGTGGGGGCAACGTTGGCACCGGGGAGCTGTTTTTT,CASSGGNVGTGELFF
TRBD1,NA,TRBJ2-7,TRBV15,TGTGCCACCAGCAGAGTATTGGACAGGGGGCCCTACGAGCAGTACTTC,CATSRVLDRGPYEQYF
NA,NA,TRBJ2-2,TRBV5-1,TGCGCCAGCAGCTTGGTCATGTCCACCGGGGAGCTGTTTTTT,CASSLVMSTGELFF
TRBD1,few,TRBJ2-7,TRBV24-1,TGTGCCACCAGTCCCGGGACAGGGCGCGACGAGCAGTACTTC,CATSPGTGRDEQYF
TRBD2,NA,TRBJ2-7,TRBV18,TGTGCCAGCTCAACGGAGCGGGGGGACCCCTACGAGCAGTACTTC,CASSTERGDPYEQYF
NA,few,TRBJ2-2,TRBV15,TGTGCCACCAGCAGAGTGGATCAGAACACCGGGGAGCTGTTTTTT,CATSRVDQNTGELFF
TRBD2,NA,TRBJ2-1,TRBV4-2,TGTGCCAGCAGCCAATACCCGGGACTAGCGGGAGGGGATGAGCAGTTCTTC,CASSQYPGLAGGDEQFF
TRBD1,NA,TRBJ2-3,TRBV11-2,TGTGCCAGATCTAAGAGAGAAGGGGGCACCCTCCCCACAGATACGCAGTATTTT,CARSKREGGTLPTDTQYF
NA,few,TRBJ2-7,TRBV5-1,TGCGCCAGCAGCTCCTTAGCGAACAGCCACGAGCAGTACTTC,CASSSLANSHEQYF
TRBD2,NA,TRBJ2-7,TRBV29-1,TGCAGCGTTGAAGATCCCCCGGGGGGCGAGCAGTACTTC,CSVEDPPGGEQYF